This passage covers 18 T cell receptor beta chains from one sample sequenced in a study of blood T cells in healthy people across ages. With a J-beta primer mix and a sample-barcoded 5' primer, a second PCR ran roughly 6 to 12 cycles. TCRdb re-called the 5' RACE reads with MiXCR, one entry per CDR3 protein. The sample lists more than 1.4 million distinct CDR3 sequences, approximately 38% occurring once. The sample was blood. These receptor sequences come from a woman in her late teens or twenties in good health.

The chain links TRBV11-2 to TRBJ1-2, with D possibly matching TRBD1 (6 bases). The CDR3 is 15 residues long. V lost 6 bases and J lost 8, with 22 bases in between. Germline values: CDR1 SGHAT, CDR2 FQNNGV. CDR3 nucleotide sequence: TGTGCCAGCAGTTTCCGGGACACGGGCTCGGGGGGCTACACCTTC. It specifies CASSFRDTGSGGYTF.

The chain links TRBV6-1 to TRBJ2-1; TRBD2 is a possible D gene (5 bases). Germline values: CDR1 MNHNS, CDR2 SASEGT. The CDR3 is 17 amino acids. V dropped 6 bases and J dropped 4 bases, with 22 bases sitting between them. The CDR3: CASRNLADGWEYNEQFF. CDR3 nucleotides: TGTGCCAGCAGGAACCTAGCTGACGGATGGGAGTACAATGAGCAGTTCTTC.

The V and J genes are TRBV10-2 and TRBJ2-5, with a possible D match to TRBD2 (6 bases). This CDR3 is 17 amino acids long. Germline-derived CDR1 and CDR2 are WSHSY and SAAADI. The V and J ends lost 1 base and 1 base respectively, with 16 bases between them. The CDR3 region is CASSEFGTSPFQETQYF. The CDR3 region has the DNA TGCGCCAGCAGTGAGTTTGGGACTTCCCCGTTCCAAGAGACCCAGTACTTC.

This clonotype was picked up a small number of times. The V and J genes are TRBV20-1 and TRBJ2-3; D is perhaps TRBD1 or TRBD2 (5 bases each). The V end lost 0 bases, the J end lost 3 bases, and 10 bases lay between the germline ends. The germline V gene has CDR1 DFQATT and CDR2 SNEGSKA (reference sequence). The CDR3 has 14 amino acids. CDR3 protein: CSARDQGTTDTQYF. In DNA, the CDR3 is TGCAGTGCTAGAGATCAAGGGACGACAGATACGCAGTATTTT.

The V call is TRBV5-1, the J call TRBJ2-5; a weak D match, TRBD2 (5 bases). V dropped 4 bases and J dropped 0 bases, with 13 bases sitting between them. Germline loops: CDR1 SGHRS, CDR2 YFSETQ. The CDR3 is made up of 15 amino acids. This CDR3 is CASSPAGLDQETQYF. The CDR3 DNA sequence: TGCGCCAGCAGCCCCGCCGGACTTGACCAAGAGACCCAGTACTTC.

The chain links TRBV6-5 to TRBJ2-1; D might be TRBD2 (6 bases). Germline V gene sequence: CDR1 MNHEY, CDR2 SVGAGI. CDR3 length: 15 amino acids. V dropped 4 bases and J dropped 10 bases, with 20 bases sitting between them. CDR3 bases: TGTGCCAGCAGTTTGGGGAGCGGGTCTTCACGCGAGCAGTTCTTC. Protein: CASSLGSGSSREQFF.

The CDR3 region is CASARGHEQFF. In nucleotides, the CDR3 is TGTGCCAGCGCCCGAGGGCATGAGCAGTTCTTC. The V call is TRBV12-3 or TRBV12-4, the J call TRBJ2-1, with D perhaps matching TRBD2 (5 bases). Trimming stripped 8 bases from V and 8 bases from J, with 10 bases between. This CDR3 has 11 residues.

This clonotype was seen a handful of times. The chain uses TRBV6-4 and TRBJ2-1; 9 nucleotides line up with TRBD2. The CDR3 totals 16 residues. The germline V gene has CDR1 MRHNA and CDR2 SNTAGT. J gave up 2 bases and V 9 bases, and 11 bases lay outside the gene matches. CDR3 sequence (DNA): TGTGCCAGACCGGCGGGGGGGCCGGGTCCCTACAATGAGCAGTTCTTC. This gives the protein CARPAGGPGPYNEQFF.

This clonotype was observed a few times. The chain links TRBV9 to TRBJ1-5, with D perhaps TRBD1 (6 bases). Trimming removed 3 bases from V and 1 base from J, with 11 bases in between. Germline assignment: CDR1 SGDLS and CDR2 YYNGEE. This CDR3 comprises 15 residues. The CDR3 sequence is CASSATGKSNQPQHF. The CDR3 DNA reads as TGTGCCAGCAGCGCTACAGGGAAGAGCAATCAGCCCCAGCATTTT.

The J gene is TRBJ2-3, the V gene TRBV6-6; D is tentatively TRBD1 or TRBD2 (5 bases each). Per the germline V gene, CDR1 is MNHNY and CDR2 is SVGAGI (reference sequence). CDR3 size: 16 residues. Trimming removed 2 bases from V and 2 bases from J, with 14 bases in between. The CDR3 region has the DNA TGTGCCAGCAGTTACCTGGGGCGGGCCATCACAGATACGCAGTATTTT. It is translated as CASSYLGRAITDTQYF.

The gene calls are TRBV3-1 and TRBJ2-7; 9 bases line up with TRBD1. After removal of 4 bases from V and 0 bases from J, the junction contained 10 bases not matched to a gene. The CDR3 loop spans 17 amino acids. Looked up from germline, CDR1 is LGHDT and CDR2 is YNNKEL (reference sequence). The CDR3 DNA sequence: TGTGCCAGCAGCCCCGGGACAGGGACTGATATCTCCTACGAGCAGTACTTC. It is translated as CASSPGTGTDISYEQYF.

This clonotype was counted only a few times. The chain uses TRBV2 and TRBJ2-3; D gene ambiguous. The CDR3 is 13 residues long. Per germline, CDR1 SNHLY and CDR2 FYNNEI. The ends were cut back, 6 bases at V and 4 bases at J, with 11 bases in the middle. DNA of the CDR3: TGTGCCAGCAGAGATAACGTACCAGATACGCAGTATTTT. Its protein product is CASRDNVPDTQYF.

This clonotype was seen ten or more times. Germline and junction disagree at one end, which may indicate a read error. J is TRBJ2-7 and V is TRBV5-1; a possible D gene is TRBD2 (6 bases). There are 13 residues in the CDR3. The V gene's germline CDR1 is SGHRS and CDR2 YFSETQ. CDR3 in DNA: TGTGCCAGCAGCTCGGGACTGACCTACGAGCAGTACTTC. Translating gives CASSSGLTYEQYF.

This clonotype was counted a few times. The chain recombines TRBV24-1 with TRBJ2-1; the D gene could be TRBD1 or TRBD2 (5 bases each). The CDR3 covers 17 residues. Per germline, CDR1 KGHDR and CDR2 SFDVKD. V lost 2 bases, J lost 5 bases, and 18 bases lay in between. CDR3 region: CATSDSTPRDGNNEQFF. CDR3 nucleotide sequence: TGTGCCACCAGTGATTCGACCCCGAGGGACGGGAACAATGAGCAGTTCTTC.

This clonotype has at least ten counts. The chain joins TRBV3-1 to TRBJ2-5, with D unclear. The CDR3 loop spans 10 amino acids. Germline CDR1 is LGHDT and CDR2 is YNNKEL (reference sequence). V lost 8 bases and J lost 5, with 6 bases in between. CDR3 loop: CASGRETQYF. The DNA of the CDR3 is TGTGCCAGCGGTAGGGAGACCCAGTACTTC.

The chain combines TRBV3-1 with TRBJ2-5; D gene unclear. The CDR3 runs to 15 residues. Germline assignment: CDR1 LGHDT and CDR2 YNNKEL (reference sequence). The germline V and J ends were trimmed by 3 bases and 1 base, with 12 bases remaining between them. CDR3: CASSQRRVSQETQYF. The CDR3 DNA is TGTGCCAGCAGCCAGCGCCGGGTCAGCCAAGAGACCCAGTACTTC.

The V call is TRBV25-1, the J call TRBJ2-4; 12 bases align to TRBD1. The end of the DNA aligns better with TRBJ2-7, so the J call may be wrong. The germline gives CDR1 MGHDK, CDR2 SYGVNS. The CDR3 spans 16 residues. In DNA form, the CDR3 reads TGTGCCAGCAGTGAATCACCGGGACAGGGGGCCAACGAGCAGTACTTC. Translating gives CASSESPGQGANEQYF.

Comment on this clonotype: A far larger clone is one base from this, pointing to a likely read error. This chain connects TRBV6-2 or TRBV6-3 to TRBJ2-1; D remains unclear. CDR1 is MNHEY and CDR2 is SVGEGT in the germline V gene. This CDR3 is 11 amino acids long. CDR3 in DNA: TGTGCCAGCAGTTACTCGAATGGGCAGTTCTTC. This translates into CASSYSNGQFF.